A selection of T cell receptor beta chains follows, all from one sample in a study of beta chain features in type 1 diabetes. Produced via immunoSEQ multiplex PCR; TCRdb's table is partial and in-frame only. The data hold about 320,000 clones, with approximately 15% observed a single time. The sequenced sample consisted of central memory CD4+ T cells from blood. The receptors shown here come from a man aged 30 to 45 in good health. CDR3s include the opening cysteine and the closing phenylalanine or tryptophan. Expanded clones get a size class; other rows say once, few or many, or leave the size out.

j_call v_call clone_size cdr3_aa
TRBJ1-2 TRBV19 - CASSDTGQRELGYTF
TRBJ2-3 TRBV10-3 - CAISARGPPTDTQYF
TRBJ1-2 TRBV5-1 few CASSLGSGVYGYTF
TRBJ1-1 TRBV6-5 - CASRTALNTEAFF
TRBJ2-4 TRBV6-6 many CASSPGSPAWYF
TRBJ2-1 TRBV7-8 - CASSGIAESYNEQFF
TRBJ2-5 TRBV5-6 few CASSIPQETQYF
TRBJ1-5 TRBV19 many CASSMQGRGMRNQPQHF
TRBJ2-2 TRBV4-1 few CASSQERETTGELFF
TRBJ2-3 TRBV7-2 few CASSFTGVRTDTQYF
TRBJ2-1 TRBV5-1 - CASSYTASSYNEQFF
TRBJ2-5 TRBV5-5 - CATLWRAEETQYF
TRBJ2-1 TRBV27 - CASSLGLAGDEQFF
TRBJ1-1 TRBV27 - CASSLRGEVMNTEAFF
TRBJ2-3 TRBV9 few CASSSRAGRDTQYF
TRBJ1-3 TRBV6-6 - CASKAEVFGNTIYF
TRBJ2-1 TRBV2 few CASSKGTGGNYNEQFF
TRBJ1-6 TRBV25-1 - CASSGSTGTGRLGALHF
TRBJ2-5 TRBV28 few CASTTSPTQETQYF
TRBJ1-2 TRBV19 - CASSIGGGYTF
TRBJ2-5 TRBV11-2 once CASGRNQETQYF
TRBJ2-5 TRBV29-1 few CSVEEAVQETQYF
TRBJ2-5 TRBV5-6 few CASSLIGDGETQYF
TRBJ1-1 TRBV30 few CAWRPGQGGTEAFF
TRBJ2-7 TRBV5-6 few CASTRGGDAAEQYF
TRBJ1-2 TRBV7-9 - CASSPRGRGVRYGYTF
TRBJ2-1 TRBV7-2 - CASSYTSGENEQFF
TRBJ2-2 TRBV6-5 few CASKGSYTGELFF
TRBJ1-2 TRBV7-2 few CASSQTGAAGDGYTF
TRBJ2-1 TRBV10-1 few CASSDGGGGPYNEQFF
TRBJ2-1 TRBV7-2 - CASSFSLRGGDFYNEQFF
TRBJ1-3 TRBV30 few CAWSGDSGNTIYF
TRBJ1-2 TRBV6-6 many CASSRDGNGGYTF
TRBJ1-2 TRBV27 many CASRGTNYGYTF
TRBJ2-5 TRBV20-1 - CSARYKETQYF
TRBJ2-2 TRBV4-2 many CASSPAAGASGELFF
TRBJ1-5 TRBV7-8 - CASTSTVNQPQHF
TRBJ1-1 TRBV30 many CAWSGRPSVNTEAFF
TRBJ2-3 TRBV6-4 - CASASGTSVTDTQYF
TRBJ2-5 TRBV5-1 few CASSLRTRSQETQYF
TRBJ2-1 TRBV4-3 many CASSQVGAAPGHEQFF
TRBJ2-5 TRBV4-1 - CASSLGSGGETQYF
TRBJ2-3 TRBV7-2 few CASSTNSGLSTDTQYF
TRBJ1-1 TRBV4-1 - CASSQDNRANTEAFF
TRBJ1-3 TRBV14 few CASSSRDRASGNTIYF
TRBJ1-6 TRBV9 - CASKPGTGVGALHF
TRBJ2-1 TRBV30 few CAWTEGQGADEQFF
TRBJ2-5 TRBV9 - CASSAGLAGGIETQYF
TRBJ2-2 TRBV7-2 few CASRRGRENTGELFF
TRBJ2-1 TRBV6-5 - CASKATSYNEQFF
TRBJ2-6 TRBV4-1 few CASSSRVRNSGANVLTF
TRBJ2-4 TRBV5-5 few CASSLARGENIQYF
TRBJ2-4 TRBV11-2 few CASSPTGQLKNIQYF